The 30 T cell receptor beta chains presented below share a single source sample, sequenced in a study of graft-versus-host responses after intestinal transplantation. Profiled with immunoSEQ multiplex PCR; TCRdb holds only in-frame clones, not every one. This sample has more than 80,000 clones, with roughly 87% found just once. These receptors' targets are unknown. The input for sequencing was unstimulated CD8+ T cells sorted from spleen or lymph node cells, taken before intestinal transplant. The source is a human donor who received an intestinal transplant.

The CDR3 sequence: CASSPDRGPVEAFF. The DNA of the CDR3 is TGTGCCAGCAGCCCCGACAGGGGGCCTGTGGAAGCTTTCTTT. The gene calls are TRBV13 and TRBJ1-1; TRBD1 agrees at 10 bases. The length of the CDR3 is 14 residues. The V gene end was trimmed by 5 bases and the J gene end by 8 bases; junction bases not matched to a gene: 8. Germline CDR1 PRHDT, CDR2 FYEKMQ (reference sequence).

J is TRBJ2-7 and V is TRBV5-1; no reliable D call. V was trimmed by 1 base and J by 5 bases, leaving 10 bases between them. The CDR3 runs 13 residues. Germline V gene lookup returns CDR1 SGHRS and CDR2 YFSETQ. This CDR3 reads CASSLPQHHEQYF. CDR3 sequence (DNA): TGCGCCAGCAGCTTGCCCCAACACCACGAGCAGTACTTC.

The J gene is TRBJ1-1, the V gene TRBV15, with TRBD1 matching 7 bases. With V trimmed by 0 bases and J by 5 bases, 3 bases remained unmatched. The CDR3 consists of 14 residues. The germline V gene encodes CDR1 LNHNV and CDR2 YYDKDF (reference sequence). The CDR3 nucleotides are TGTGCCACCAGCAGAGAGACAGGGTGGACTGAAGCTTTCTTT. It specifies CATSRETGWTEAFF.

The CDR3 spells CAISDPDSPENVQYF. In DNA, the CDR3 is TGTGCCATCAGTGACCCCGACTCCCCGGAGAATGTGCAGTACTTC. The rearrangement uses TRBV10-3 and TRBJ2-7; the D is unclear. The CDR3 runs to 15 residues. Germline V CDR1 and CDR2: ENHRY, SYGVKD. Trimming took 3 bases from V and 9 from J, leaving 21 bases between them.

V and J are TRBV7-8 and TRBJ2-1; possibly TRBD1 for D (5 bases). This CDR3 region has 11 residues. Germline V gene lookup returns CDR1 SGHVS and CDR2 FQNEAQ. Trimming cost V 5 bases and J 8 bases, with 7 bases left between them. CDR3 in DNA: TGTGCCAGCAGCCAGGGATATGAGCAGTTCTTC. Protein product: CASSQGYEQFF.

The rearrangement uses TRBV6-6 and TRBJ1-5; possible D gene TRBD1, 5 bases. This CDR3 has 14 amino acids. The germline V and J ends were trimmed by 6 bases and 4 bases, with 13 bases remaining between them. CDR1 MNHNY and CDR2 SVGAGI come from the germline V gene (reference sequence). The CDR3 region is CASSTGHSNQPQHF. The CDR3 nucleotides are TGTGCCAGCAGCACCGGACACTCTAATCAGCCCCAGCATTTT.

The V and J genes are TRBV14 and TRBJ1-5; 8 bases fit TRBD1. J was trimmed by 5 bases and V by 6 bases; bases with no gene match: 6. Looked up from germline, CDR1 is SGHDN and CDR2 is FVKESK. This CDR3 has 14 residues. In nucleotides, the CDR3 is TGTGCCAGCAGGATCGACAGGGGCGATCAGCCCCAGCATTTT. The encoded protein is CASRIDRGDQPQHF.

The V call is TRBV27, the J call TRBJ2-1; no definite D call. The CDR3 is 15 amino acids. Germline V gene data show CDR1 as MNHEY and CDR2 as SMNVEV (reference sequence). Trimming cost V 5 bases and J 1 base, with 12 bases left between them. CDR3 DNA: TGTGCCAGCAGTGGGGTAAATCCTTCCTACAATGAGCAGTTCTTC. Its translation is CASSGVNPSYNEQFF.

This clone was picked up a small number of times. The genes are TRBV4-1 and TRBJ2-7; no definite D call. Per the germline V gene, CDR1 is MGHRA and CDR2 is YSYEKL. Trimming removed 0 bases from V and 3 bases from J, with 6 bases in between. The CDR3 covers 13 residues. CDR3 nucleotides: TGCGCCAGCAGCCAAGACGTCAGCTACGAGCAGTACTTC. This codes for CASSQDVSYEQYF.

This chain links TRBV10-1 with TRBJ2-1; no clear D. V lost 1 base and J 2 bases, leaving 3 bases between the germline ends. Germline assignment: CDR1 WNHNN and CDR2 SYGVQD (reference sequence). The CDR3 is 13 residues long. CDR3 residues: CASSELTYNEQFF. CDR3 coding DNA: TGCGCCAGCAGTGAGTTAACCTACAATGAGCAGTTCTTC.

The chain employs TRBV30 and TRBJ2-4, with D unresolved. Per the germline V gene, CDR1 is GTSNPN and CDR2 is SVGIG (reference sequence). This CDR3 region has 15 residues. V shed 0 bases and J shed 2 bases, with 11 bases lying between them. The CDR3 loop reads CAWSVGIGSKNIQYF. DNA of the CDR3: TGTGCCTGGAGTGTAGGGATTGGGTCCAAAAACATTCAGTACTTC.

DNA for the CDR3: TGCGCCAGCAGCCAAGCCCGAACAGGGAAGAAGGGGTTTTCCAATCAGCCCCAGCATTTT. Amino acids: CASSQARTGKKGFSNQPQHF. The rearrangement joins TRBV4-1 to TRBJ1-5; maybe TRBD1 (6 bases). Looked up from germline, CDR1 is MGHRA and CDR2 is YSYEKL. Trimming took off 1 base at V and 3 bases at J, with 25 bases between the two ends. The CDR3 length is 20 residues.

This clone has a single count. The chain combines TRBV11-2 with TRBJ2-7, with D unclear. The CDR3 is made up of 12 amino acids. Trimming took off 1 base at V and 5 bases at J, with 6 bases between the two ends. Germline CDR1 SGHAT, CDR2 FQNNGV. CDR3 DNA sequence: TGTGCCAGCAGCTTAGGGTTCCACGAGCAGTACTTC. Translating gives CASSLGFHEQYF.

V gene TRBV28 combines with J gene TRBJ1-1; the D is unclear. The ends were cut back, 4 bases at V and 2 bases at J, with 8 bases in the middle. This CDR3 spans 13 amino acids. Germline assignment: CDR1 MDHEN and CDR2 SYDVKM. CDR3 loop: CASSSQDNTEAFF. The CDR3 DNA is TGTGCCAGCAGTTCCCAGGATAACACTGAAGCTTTCTTT.

This chain links TRBV6-5 with TRBJ2-1; TRBD1 agrees at 10 bases. Germline values: CDR1 MNHEY, CDR2 SVGAGI. The length of the CDR3 is 15 residues. The junction had 6 bases not matched to a gene; V was cut back by 5 bases and J by 5 bases. CDR3 sequence: CASSAPGTGDNEQFF. Written as DNA, the CDR3 is TGTGCCAGCAGTGCCCCAGGGACAGGGGACAATGAGCAGTTCTTC.

This clone was counted between two and nine times. The chain recombines TRBV6-5 with TRBJ2-3, with TRBD1 matching over 7 bases. The CDR3 covers 15 residues. The germline V gene encodes CDR1 MNHEY and CDR2 SVGAGI. Trimming cost V 0 bases and J 2 bases; bases outside gene matches: 2. The DNA for the CDR3 is TGTGCCAGCAGTTACTCCGGGACAGACACAGATACGCAGTATTTT. It translates to CASSYSGTDTDTQYF.

The J gene is TRBJ2-2, the V gene TRBV28, with 7 bases matching TRBD1. Germline assignment: CDR1 MDHEN and CDR2 SYDVKM. The CDR3 loop spans 15 amino acids. The trim removed 10 bases at V and 3 bases at J, leaving 11 bases unmatched. CDR3 protein: CATGNEDRYTGELFF. CDR3 bases: TGTGCCACAGGAAACGAGGACAGGTACACCGGGGAGCTGTTTTTT.

The chain is built from TRBV13 and TRBJ2-7; 9 bases match TRBD2. The V gene end was trimmed by 1 base and the J gene end by 5 bases; junction bases not matched to a gene: 3. Germline CDR1 is PRHDT and CDR2 is FYEKMQ (reference sequence). There are 14 residues in the CDR3. The CDR3 region is CASSLEAGGDEQYF. CDR3 DNA: TGTGCCAGCAGCTTAGAAGCGGGGGGCGACGAGCAGTACTTC.

The V call is TRBV21-1, the J call TRBJ1-5; the D call of TRBD1 is as the table states it, not checked on the DNA. TRBV21-1 is a pseudogene locus. The CDR3 length is 14 residues. For the CDR3, the DNA is TGTGCCAGCAGCAAAGGGACAAACAATCAGCCCCAGCATTTT. Protein product: CASSKGTNNQPQHF.

V and J are TRBV6-5 and TRBJ2-7; the match to TRBD1 covers 8 bases. Looked up from germline, CDR1 is MNHEY and CDR2 is SVGAGI. The CDR3 is made up of 14 amino acids. Germline trimming cut 5 bases from V and 3 bases from J; bases unmatched to any gene: 6. The DNA of the CDR3 is TGTGCCAGCAGTCATACAGGGGGAAACTACGAGCAGTACTTC. It yields the protein CASSHTGGNYEQYF.

A remark on this clone: Other DNA sequences in the same sample also yield this CDR3. J is TRBJ2-5 and V is TRBV5-1; 8 nucleotides match TRBD1. Trimming cost V 4 bases and J 5 bases; bases outside gene matches: 10. The CDR3 length is 15 residues. Germline assignment: CDR1 SGHRS and CDR2 YFSETQ. The DNA of the CDR3 is TGCGCCAGCAGCCCCAACAGGGGGACAACTGAGACCCAGTACTTC. Residues: CASSPNRGTTETQYF.

V is TRBV21-1 and J is TRBJ2-7; the table gives TRBD1 as D, unverified against the DNA. TRBV21-1 is an annotated pseudogene. The CDR3 spans 16 residues. For the CDR3, the DNA is TGTGCCAGCAGCAAAGGGTGGACAGGGGGAAACTACGAGCAGTACTTC. It codes for CASSKGWTGGNYEQYF.

The gene calls are TRBV4-1 and TRBJ2-6; D might be TRBD2 (7 bases). The length of the CDR3 is 17 residues. Germline assignment: CDR1 MGHRA and CDR2 YSYEKL. V was trimmed by 2 bases and J by 2 bases, leaving 13 bases between them. CDR3 region: CASSQHREGAGANVLTF. The CDR3 DNA is TGCGCCAGCAGCCAACACAGGGAGGGGGCTGGGGCCAACGTCCTGACTTTC.

This chain joins TRBV13 and TRBJ2-3; TRBD2 might be the D (6 bases). The V end lost 5 bases, the J end lost 0 bases, and 15 bases lay between the germline ends. Looked up from germline, CDR1 is PRHDT and CDR2 is FYEKMQ (reference sequence). CDR3 size: 16 residues. This CDR3 is CASSPIYGGSTDTQYF. Here the CDR3 DNA reads TGTGCCAGCAGCCCCATATATGGGGGGAGCACAGATACGCAGTATTTT.

This clone was counted between two and nine times. The V gene is TRBV6-5, the J gene TRBJ1-2; D is ambiguous. V was cut by 2 bases and J by 3 bases, with 13 bases left in between. CDR1 MNHEY and CDR2 SVGAGI come from the germline V gene. This CDR3 comprises 15 residues. CDR3 in DNA: TGTGCCAGCAGTTACGGCCTTGGCGGGTACTATGGCTACACCTTC. Its protein is CASSYGLGGYYGYTF.

V usage is TRBV30 and J usage is TRBJ2-1; TRBD1 agrees at 8 bases. V lost 3 bases, J lost 7 bases, and 8 bases stayed unmatched. This CDR3 is 14 amino acids long. Germline lookup yields CDR1 GTSNPN and CDR2 SVGIG (reference sequence). The CDR3, as DNA: TGTGCCTGGAGCCCTGGACAGGGTGGAAATGAGCAGTTCTTC. Translating it yields CAWSPGQGGNEQFF.

The chain uses TRBV4-1 and TRBJ2-1, with 16 bases fitting TRBD2. The germline V gene encodes CDR1 MGHRA and CDR2 YSYEKL. The junction had 10 bases not matched to a gene; V was cut back by 0 bases and J by 8 bases. This CDR3 has 19 amino acids. In DNA, the CDR3 is TGCGCCAGCAGCCAAGACACTTCCGGGACTAGCGGGGGGGGCGATGAGCAGTTCTTC. Translating gives CASSQDTSGTSGGGDEQFF.

The chain couples TRBV27 to TRBJ1-5; tentative D call: TRBD1 (5 bases). The CDR3 is 12 amino acids. Per the germline V gene, CDR1 is MNHEY and CDR2 is SMNVEV (reference sequence). This CDR3 reads CGAGHGNQPQHF. The CDR3 DNA reads TGTGGCGCAGGGCATGGCAATCAGCCCCAGCATTTT.

The rearrangement joins TRBV27 to TRBJ2-6, with 8 positions matching TRBD2. The CDR3 runs 18 residues. Germline-derived CDR1 and CDR2 are MNHEY and SMNVEV (reference sequence). The V and J ends lost 8 bases and 2 bases, in that order; junction bases with no gene match: 14. CDR3 in DNA: TGTGCCAGCCGCCCTGCCGGGGGGGCATTGGCTGGGGCCAACGTCCTGACTTTC. This codes for CASRPAGGALAGANVLTF.

The genes are TRBV11-1 and TRBJ2-1, with 14 bases aligning to TRBD2. The length of the CDR3 is 16 residues. Trimming removed 8 bases from V and 0 bases from J; junction bases left unmatched: 3. CDR1 and CDR2 from the germline V gene are SGHAT and FQDESV (reference sequence). The CDR3 loop is CASHGLAGGSYNEQFF. In nucleotides, the CDR3 is TGTGCCAGCCACGGACTAGCGGGAGGCTCCTACAATGAGCAGTTCTTC.